This TCR beta chain derives from a study of blood T cell repertoires in COVID-19. Study at large: PBMCs, B-cell-depleted T cells, or T cells provided the cDNA or gDNA that made up the material.

The CDR3 consists of 15 residues. Germline-derived CDR1 and CDR2 are SQVTM and ANQGSEA. Trimming took off 6 bases at V and 5 bases at J, with 21 bases between the two ends. Some clones are missing from TCRdb's copy, which holds only in-frame ones; the method was immunoSEQ multiplex PCR. The table records 200,000 to 250,000 clones, approximately 83% of them present only once. Source material: peripheral blood. The chain links TRBV29-1 to TRBJ2-3; the D gene is possibly TRBD1 (5 bases). The receptor was derived from a woman in her 30s with COVID-19, enrolled during active disease. For the CDR3, the DNA is TGCAGCGTAAGGGGCAGGGTGACCTCTGGAGATACGCAGTATTTT. Protein sequence: CSVRGRVTSGDTQYF.